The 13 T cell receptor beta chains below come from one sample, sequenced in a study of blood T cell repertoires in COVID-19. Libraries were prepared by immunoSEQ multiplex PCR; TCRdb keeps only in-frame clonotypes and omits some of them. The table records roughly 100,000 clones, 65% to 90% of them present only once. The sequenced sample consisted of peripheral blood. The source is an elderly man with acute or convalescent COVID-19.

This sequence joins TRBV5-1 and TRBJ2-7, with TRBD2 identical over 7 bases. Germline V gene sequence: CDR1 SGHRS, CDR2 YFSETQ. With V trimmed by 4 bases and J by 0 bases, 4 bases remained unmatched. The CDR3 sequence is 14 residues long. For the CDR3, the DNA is TGCGCCAGCAGCCCGGGAGGTGACTCCTACGAGCAGTACTTC. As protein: CASSPGGDSYEQYF.

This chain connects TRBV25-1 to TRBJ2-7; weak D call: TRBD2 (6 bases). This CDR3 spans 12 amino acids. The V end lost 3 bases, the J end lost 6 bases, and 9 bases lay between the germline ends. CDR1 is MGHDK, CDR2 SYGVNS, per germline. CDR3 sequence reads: CASSDYGSEQYF. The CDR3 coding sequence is TGTGCCAGCAGTGATTACGGGAGCGAGCAGTACTTC.

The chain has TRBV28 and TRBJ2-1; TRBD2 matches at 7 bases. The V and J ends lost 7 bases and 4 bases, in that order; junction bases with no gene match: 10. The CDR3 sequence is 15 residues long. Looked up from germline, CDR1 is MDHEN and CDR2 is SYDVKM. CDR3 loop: CASKLRTSSYNEQFF. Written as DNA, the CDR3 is TGTGCCAGCAAACTGCGGACTAGTTCTTACAATGAGCAGTTCTTC.

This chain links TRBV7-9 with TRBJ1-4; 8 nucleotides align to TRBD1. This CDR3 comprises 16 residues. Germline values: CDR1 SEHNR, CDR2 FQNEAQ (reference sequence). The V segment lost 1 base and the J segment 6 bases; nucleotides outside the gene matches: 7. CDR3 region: CASSLDGQGADEKLFF. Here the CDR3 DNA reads TGTGCCAGCAGCTTAGATGGCCAGGGGGCGGATGAAAAACTGTTTTTT.

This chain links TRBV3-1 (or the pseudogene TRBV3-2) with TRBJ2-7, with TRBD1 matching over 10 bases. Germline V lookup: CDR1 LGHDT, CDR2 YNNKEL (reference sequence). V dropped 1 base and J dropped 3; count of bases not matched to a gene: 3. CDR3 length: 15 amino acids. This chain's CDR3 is CASSQGTGGFYEQYF. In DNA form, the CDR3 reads TGTGCCAGCAGCCAAGGGACAGGGGGGTTCTACGAGCAGTACTTC.

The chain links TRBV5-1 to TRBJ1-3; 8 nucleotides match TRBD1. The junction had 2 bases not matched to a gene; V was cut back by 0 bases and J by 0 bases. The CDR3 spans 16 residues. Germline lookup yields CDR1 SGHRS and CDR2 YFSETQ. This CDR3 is CASSLGDRTSGNTIYF. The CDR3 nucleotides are TGCGCCAGCAGCTTGGGGGACAGGACCTCTGGAAACACCATATATTTT.

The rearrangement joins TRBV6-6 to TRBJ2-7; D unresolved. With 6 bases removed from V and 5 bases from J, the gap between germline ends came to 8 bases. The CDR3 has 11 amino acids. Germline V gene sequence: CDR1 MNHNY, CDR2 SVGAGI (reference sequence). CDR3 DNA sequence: TGTGCCAGCAGCCCAAGAGACGAGCAGTACTTC. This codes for CASSPRDEQYF.

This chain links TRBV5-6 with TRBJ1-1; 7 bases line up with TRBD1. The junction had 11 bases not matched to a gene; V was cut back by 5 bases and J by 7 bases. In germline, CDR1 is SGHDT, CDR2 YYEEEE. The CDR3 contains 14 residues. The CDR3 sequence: CASSYLNRGDEAFF. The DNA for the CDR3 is TGTGCCAGCAGTTACTTAAACAGGGGTGATGAAGCTTTCTTT.

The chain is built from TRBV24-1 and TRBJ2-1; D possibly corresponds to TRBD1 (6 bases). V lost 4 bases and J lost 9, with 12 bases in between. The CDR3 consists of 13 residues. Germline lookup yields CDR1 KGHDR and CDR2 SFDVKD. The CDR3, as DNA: TGTGCCACCAGTGAGCCAACAGGGTCTGAGCAGTTCTTC. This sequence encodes CATSEPTGSEQFF.

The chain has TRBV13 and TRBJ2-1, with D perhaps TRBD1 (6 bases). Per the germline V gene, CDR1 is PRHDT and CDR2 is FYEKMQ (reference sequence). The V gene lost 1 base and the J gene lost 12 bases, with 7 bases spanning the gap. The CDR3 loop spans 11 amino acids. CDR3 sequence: CASSLDRVQFF. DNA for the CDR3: TGTGCCAGCAGCTTAGACAGGGTGCAGTTCTTC.

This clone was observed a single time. In nucleotides, the CDR3 is TGTGCCAGCAGCTTGAGGGCTGGGGCTCCGCCCTACAATGAGCAGTTCTTC. This translates into CASSLRAGAPPYNEQFF. V is TRBV5-4 and J is TRBJ2-1; possible D gene TRBD1, 5 bases. The germline V gene encodes CDR1 SGHNT and CDR2 YYREEE (reference sequence). The CDR3 totals 17 residues. Trimming stripped 1 base from V and 2 bases from J, with 16 bases between.

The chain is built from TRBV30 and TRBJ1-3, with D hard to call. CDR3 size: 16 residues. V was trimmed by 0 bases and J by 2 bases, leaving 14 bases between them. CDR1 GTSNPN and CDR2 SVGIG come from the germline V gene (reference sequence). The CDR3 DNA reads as TGTGCCTGGAGTGTACAAATCCTCGGGACTGGAAACACCATATATTTT. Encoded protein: CAWSVQILGTGNTIYF.

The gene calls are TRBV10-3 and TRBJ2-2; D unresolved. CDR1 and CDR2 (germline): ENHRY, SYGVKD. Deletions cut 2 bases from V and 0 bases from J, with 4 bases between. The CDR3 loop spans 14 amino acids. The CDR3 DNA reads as TGTGCCATCAGTGAGCTAGCGAACACCGGGGAGCTGTTTTTT. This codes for CAISELANTGELFF.